This T cell receptor (beta chain) was sequenced in a study of blood T cell repertoires in COVID-19. Study summary: Donors in the United States, Italy and Spain gave samples during acute or convalescent COVID-19. Sample material is recorded as cDNA or gDNA derived from T cells, B-cell-depleted T cells, or PBMCs.

Germline V gene data show CDR1 as SGHTA and CDR2 as FQGNSA. The CDR3 covers 14 residues. The V and J ends lost 0 bases and 3 bases respectively, with 9 bases between them. Source study methods: Estimates of nucleated cell counts were drawn from the amplification of reference gene primers. TCRdb's copy holds only in-frame clones and misses some; the assay was immunoSEQ multiplex PCR. That table furnishes V, J and clone size, whereas the DNA furnished D and trimming. Among about 100,000 clones listed, approximately 91% were seen once. The receptor was derived from an elderly woman with acute or convalescent COVID-19. The source material was peripheral blood. V and J are TRBV7-2 and TRBJ2-7; D not resolved. CDR3 sequence reads: CASSLALPGYEQYF. CDR3 DNA: TGTGCCAGCAGCTTAGCCCTCCCGGGCTACGAGCAGTACTTC.